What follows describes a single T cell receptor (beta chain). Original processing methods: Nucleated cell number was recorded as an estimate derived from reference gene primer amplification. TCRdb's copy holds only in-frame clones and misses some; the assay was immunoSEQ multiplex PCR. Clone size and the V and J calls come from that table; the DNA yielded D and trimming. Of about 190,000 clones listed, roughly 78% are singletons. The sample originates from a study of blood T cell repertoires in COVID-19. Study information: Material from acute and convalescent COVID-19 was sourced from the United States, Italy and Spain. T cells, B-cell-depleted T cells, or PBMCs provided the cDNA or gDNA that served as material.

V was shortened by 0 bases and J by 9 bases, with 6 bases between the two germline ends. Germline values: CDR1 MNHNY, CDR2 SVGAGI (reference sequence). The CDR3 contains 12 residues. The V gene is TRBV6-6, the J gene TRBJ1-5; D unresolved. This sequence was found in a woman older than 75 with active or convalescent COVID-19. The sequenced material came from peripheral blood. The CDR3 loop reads CASSYSQAPQHF. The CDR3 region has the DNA TGTGCCAGCAGTTACTCCCAGGCGCCCCAGCATTTT.